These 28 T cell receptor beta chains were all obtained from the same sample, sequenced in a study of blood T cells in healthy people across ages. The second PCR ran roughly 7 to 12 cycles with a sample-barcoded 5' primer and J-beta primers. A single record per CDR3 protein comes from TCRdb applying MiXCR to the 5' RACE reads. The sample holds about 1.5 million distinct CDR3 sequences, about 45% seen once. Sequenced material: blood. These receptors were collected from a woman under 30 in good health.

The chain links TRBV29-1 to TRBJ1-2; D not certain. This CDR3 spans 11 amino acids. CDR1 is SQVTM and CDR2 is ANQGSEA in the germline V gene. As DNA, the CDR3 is TGCAGTGATTTGGGGTCCTATGGCTACACCTTC. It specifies CSDLGSYGYTF.

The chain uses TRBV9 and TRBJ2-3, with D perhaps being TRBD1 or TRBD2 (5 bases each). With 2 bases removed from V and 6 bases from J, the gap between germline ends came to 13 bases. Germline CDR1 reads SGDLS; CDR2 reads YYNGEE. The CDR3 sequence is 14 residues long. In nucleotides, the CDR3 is TGTGCCAGCAGCGTTCTCGAGGGGATGGATACGCAGTATTTT. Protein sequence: CASSVLEGMDTQYF.

The CDR3 is CASSLGQGNSNYGYTF. For the CDR3, the DNA is TGTGCCAGCAGCTTAGGACAGGGGAACTCTAACTATGGCTACACCTTC. J is TRBJ1-2 and V is TRBV11-2, with 8 bases fitting TRBD1. Germline V gives CDR1 SGHAT, CDR2 FQNNGV. This CDR3 contains 16 residues. Losses at the gene ends were 1 base for V and 0 bases for J; bases not matched to a gene: 4.

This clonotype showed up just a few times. CDR3 sequence reads: CASSHQKGSYEQYF. The CDR3 nucleotides read TGCGCCAGCAGCCATCAAAAGGGGTCCTACGAGCAGTACTTC. The V and J genes are TRBV4-3 and TRBJ2-7; TRBD1 might be the D (5 bases). Between the trimmed V and J ends, which lost 3 bases and 1 base, there was a span of 10 bases. Germline CDR1 and CDR2: LGHNA and YSLEER. CDR3 size: 14 residues.

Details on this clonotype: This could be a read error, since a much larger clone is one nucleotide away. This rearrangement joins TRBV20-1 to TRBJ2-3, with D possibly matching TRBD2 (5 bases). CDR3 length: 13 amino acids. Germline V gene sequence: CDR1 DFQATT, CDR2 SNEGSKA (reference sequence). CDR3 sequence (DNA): TGCAGTGTCCTCCGGGGTGGCACAGATAAGCAGTATTTT. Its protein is CSVLRGGTDKQYF.

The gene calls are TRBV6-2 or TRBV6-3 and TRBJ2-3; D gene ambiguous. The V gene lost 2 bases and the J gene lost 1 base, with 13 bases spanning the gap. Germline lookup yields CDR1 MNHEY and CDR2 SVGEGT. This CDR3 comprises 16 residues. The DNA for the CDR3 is TGTGCCAGCAGTTACGCGGTACGCGTTCGCACAGATACGCAGTATTTT. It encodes CASSYAVRVRTDTQYF.

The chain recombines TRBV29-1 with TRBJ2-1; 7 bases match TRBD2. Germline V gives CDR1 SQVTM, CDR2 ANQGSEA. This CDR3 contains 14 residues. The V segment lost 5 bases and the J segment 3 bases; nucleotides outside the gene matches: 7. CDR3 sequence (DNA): TGCAGCGTTTGGGGGGGGAACCTCTACAATGAGCAGTTCTTC. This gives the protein CSVWGGNLYNEQFF.

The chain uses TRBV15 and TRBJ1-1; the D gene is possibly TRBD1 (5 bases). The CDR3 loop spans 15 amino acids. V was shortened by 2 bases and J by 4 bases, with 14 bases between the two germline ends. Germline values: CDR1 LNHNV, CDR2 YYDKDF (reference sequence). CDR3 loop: CATSRRGGGSTEAFF. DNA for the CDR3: TGTGCCACCAGCAGACGAGGCGGGGGTAGCACTGAAGCTTTCTTT.

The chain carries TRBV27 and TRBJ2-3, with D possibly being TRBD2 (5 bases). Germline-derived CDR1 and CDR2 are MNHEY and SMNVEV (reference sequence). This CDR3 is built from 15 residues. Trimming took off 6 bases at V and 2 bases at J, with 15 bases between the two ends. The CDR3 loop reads CASRTLGSFTDTQYF. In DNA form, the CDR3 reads TGTGCCAGCAGAACACTAGGGAGCTTCACAGATACGCAGTATTTT.

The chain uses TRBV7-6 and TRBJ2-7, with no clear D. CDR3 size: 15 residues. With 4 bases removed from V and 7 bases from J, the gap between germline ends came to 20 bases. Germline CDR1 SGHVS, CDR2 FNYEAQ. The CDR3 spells CASSSIWSDKEEQYF. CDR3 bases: TGTGCCAGCAGCTCTATATGGTCAGATAAGGAGGAGCAGTACTTC.

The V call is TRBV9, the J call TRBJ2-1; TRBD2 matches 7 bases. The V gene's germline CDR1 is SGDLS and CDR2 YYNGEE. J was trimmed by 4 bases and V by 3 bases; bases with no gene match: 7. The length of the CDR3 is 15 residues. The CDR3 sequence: CASSGTGTTYNEQFF. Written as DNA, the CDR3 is TGTGCCAGCAGCGGTACCGGGACTACTTACAATGAGCAGTTCTTC.

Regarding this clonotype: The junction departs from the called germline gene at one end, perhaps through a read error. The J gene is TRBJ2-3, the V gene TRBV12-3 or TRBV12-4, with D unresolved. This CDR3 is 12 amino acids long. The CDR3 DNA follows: TGTGCCAGCAGTTTCGACGCAGATACGGAGTATTTT. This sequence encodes CASSFDADTEYF.

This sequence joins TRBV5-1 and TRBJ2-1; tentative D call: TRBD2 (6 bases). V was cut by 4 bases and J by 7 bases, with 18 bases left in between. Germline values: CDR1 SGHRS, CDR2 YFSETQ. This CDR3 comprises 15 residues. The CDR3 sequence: CASSRRGDYGNEQFF. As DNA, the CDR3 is TGCGCCAGCAGCCGGCGGGGAGATTACGGGAATGAGCAGTTCTTC. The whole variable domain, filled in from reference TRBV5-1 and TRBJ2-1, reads KAGVTQTPRYLIKTRGQQVTLSCSPISGHRSVSWYQQTPGQGLQFLFEYFSETQRNKGNFPGRFSGRQFSNSRSEMNVSTLELGDSALYLCASSRRGDYGNEQFFGPGTRLTVL.

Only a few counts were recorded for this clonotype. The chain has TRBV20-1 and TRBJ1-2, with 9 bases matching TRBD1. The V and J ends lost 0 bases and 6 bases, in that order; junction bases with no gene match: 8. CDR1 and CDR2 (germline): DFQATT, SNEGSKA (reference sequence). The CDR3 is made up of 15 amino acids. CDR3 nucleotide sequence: TGCAGTGCTAGAGATCTGACACAGGGGGCCGATGGCTACACCTTC. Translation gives CSARDLTQGADGYTF.

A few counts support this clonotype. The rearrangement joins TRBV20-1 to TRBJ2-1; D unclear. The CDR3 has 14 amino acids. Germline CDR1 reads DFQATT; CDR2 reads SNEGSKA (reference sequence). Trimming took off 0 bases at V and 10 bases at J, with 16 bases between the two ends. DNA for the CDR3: TGCAGTGCTAGAGATCCCCGGGCCCGAATCGAGCAGTTCTTC. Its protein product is CSARDPRARIEQFF.

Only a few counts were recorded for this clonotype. The CDR3 DNA is TGTGCCACGGACGGCTACCAAGAGACCCAGTACTTC. Translated, it gives CATDGYQETQYF. The J gene is TRBJ2-5, the V gene TRBV28; D remains unclear. From germline, CDR1 is MDHEN and CDR2 SYDVKM. V was clipped by 10 bases and J by 0 bases, with 9 bases between them. This CDR3 is built from 12 residues.

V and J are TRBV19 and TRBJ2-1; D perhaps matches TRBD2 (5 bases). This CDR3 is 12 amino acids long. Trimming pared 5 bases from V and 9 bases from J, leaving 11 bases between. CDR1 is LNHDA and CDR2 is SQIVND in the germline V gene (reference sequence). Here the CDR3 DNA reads TGTGCCAGTAGTTACTCGAGGGCTGAGCAGTTCTTC. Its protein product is CASSYSRAEQFF. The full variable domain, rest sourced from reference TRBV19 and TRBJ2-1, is DGGITQSPKYLFRKEGQNVTLSCEQNLNHDAMYWYRQDPGQGLRLIYYSQIVNDFQKGDIAEGYSVSREKKESFPLTVTSAQKNPTAFYLCASSYSRAEQFFGPGTRLTVL.

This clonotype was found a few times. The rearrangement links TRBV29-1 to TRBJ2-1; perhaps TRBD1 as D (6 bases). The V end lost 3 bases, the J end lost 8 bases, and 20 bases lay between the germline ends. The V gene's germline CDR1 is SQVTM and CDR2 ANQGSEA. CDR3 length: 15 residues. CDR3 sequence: CSVDRGGIIRDEQFF. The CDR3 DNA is TGCAGCGTTGATAGAGGGGGAATAATTAGGGATGAGCAGTTCTTC.

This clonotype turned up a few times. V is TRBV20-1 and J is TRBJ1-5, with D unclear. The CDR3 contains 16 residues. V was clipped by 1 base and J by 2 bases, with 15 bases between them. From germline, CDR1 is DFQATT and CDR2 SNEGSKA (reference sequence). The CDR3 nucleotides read TGCAGTGCTAGAGCCGTGATATCGCAGGGCAATCAGCCCCAGCATTTT. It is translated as CSARAVISQGNQPQHF.

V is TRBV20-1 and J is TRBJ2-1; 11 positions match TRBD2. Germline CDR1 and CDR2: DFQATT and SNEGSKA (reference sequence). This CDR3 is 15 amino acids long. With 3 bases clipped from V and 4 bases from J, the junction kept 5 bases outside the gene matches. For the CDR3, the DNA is TGCAGTGCTAGGAACCTAGCGGGGGGTTACAATGAGCAGTTCTTC. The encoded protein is CSARNLAGGYNEQFF.

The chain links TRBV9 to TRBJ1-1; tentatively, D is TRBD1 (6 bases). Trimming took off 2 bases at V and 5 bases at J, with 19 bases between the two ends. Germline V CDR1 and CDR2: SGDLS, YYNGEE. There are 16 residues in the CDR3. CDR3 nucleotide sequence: TGTGCCAGCAGCGTTGGGACGGGGGCCTTCAGTACTGAAGCTTTCTTT. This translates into CASSVGTGAFSTEAFF.

The CDR3 here is CASSFLETGVHNEQFF. CDR3 in DNA: TGTGCCAGCAGTTTCCTCGAGACAGGGGTCCACAATGAGCAGTTCTTC. The chain joins TRBV27 to TRBJ2-1; 8 bases line up with TRBD1. After removal of 3 bases from V and 5 bases from J, the junction contained 9 bases not matched to a gene. This CDR3 comprises 16 residues. The germline V gene encodes CDR1 MNHEY and CDR2 SMNVEV (reference sequence).

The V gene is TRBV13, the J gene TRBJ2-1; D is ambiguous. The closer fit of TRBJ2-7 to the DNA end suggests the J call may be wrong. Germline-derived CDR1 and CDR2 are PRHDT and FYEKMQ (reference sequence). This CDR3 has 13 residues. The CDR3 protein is CASSLEASHKQYF. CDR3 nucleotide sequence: TGTGCCAGCAGCTTAGAGGCATCCCACAAGCAGTACTTC.

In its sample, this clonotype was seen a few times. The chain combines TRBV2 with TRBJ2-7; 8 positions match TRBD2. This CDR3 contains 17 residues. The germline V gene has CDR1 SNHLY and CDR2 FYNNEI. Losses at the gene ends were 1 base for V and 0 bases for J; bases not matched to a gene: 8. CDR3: CASSEENERGSSYEQYF. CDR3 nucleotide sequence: TGTGCCAGCAGTGAAGAAAACGAGCGGGGGAGCTCCTACGAGCAGTACTTC.

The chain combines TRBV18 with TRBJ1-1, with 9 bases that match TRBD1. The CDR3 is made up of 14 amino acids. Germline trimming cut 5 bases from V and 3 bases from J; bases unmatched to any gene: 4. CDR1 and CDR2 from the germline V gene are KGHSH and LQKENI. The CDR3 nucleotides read TGTGCCAGCTCAGTACAGGGGGCTGACACTGAAGCTTTCTTT. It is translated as CASSVQGADTEAFF.

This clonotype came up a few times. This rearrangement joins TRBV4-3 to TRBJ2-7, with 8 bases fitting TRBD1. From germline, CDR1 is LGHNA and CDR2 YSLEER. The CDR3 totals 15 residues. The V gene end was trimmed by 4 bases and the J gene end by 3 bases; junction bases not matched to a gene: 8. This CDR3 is CASSRSGTGDYEQYF. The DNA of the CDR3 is TGCGCCAGCAGCCGCTCGGGGACAGGTGACTACGAGCAGTACTTC.

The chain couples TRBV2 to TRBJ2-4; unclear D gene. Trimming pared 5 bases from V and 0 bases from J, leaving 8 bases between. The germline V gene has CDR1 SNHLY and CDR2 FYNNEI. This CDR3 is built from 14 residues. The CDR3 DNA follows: TGTGCCAGCAGTCAACGGTTAGCCAAAAACATTCAGTACTTC. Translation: CASSQRLAKNIQYF.

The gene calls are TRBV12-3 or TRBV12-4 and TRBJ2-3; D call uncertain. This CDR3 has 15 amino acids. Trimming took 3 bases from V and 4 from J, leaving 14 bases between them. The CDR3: CASSFAPNWSDTQYF. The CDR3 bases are TGTGCCAGCAGTTTTGCCCCGAACTGGTCAGATACGCAGTATTTT.